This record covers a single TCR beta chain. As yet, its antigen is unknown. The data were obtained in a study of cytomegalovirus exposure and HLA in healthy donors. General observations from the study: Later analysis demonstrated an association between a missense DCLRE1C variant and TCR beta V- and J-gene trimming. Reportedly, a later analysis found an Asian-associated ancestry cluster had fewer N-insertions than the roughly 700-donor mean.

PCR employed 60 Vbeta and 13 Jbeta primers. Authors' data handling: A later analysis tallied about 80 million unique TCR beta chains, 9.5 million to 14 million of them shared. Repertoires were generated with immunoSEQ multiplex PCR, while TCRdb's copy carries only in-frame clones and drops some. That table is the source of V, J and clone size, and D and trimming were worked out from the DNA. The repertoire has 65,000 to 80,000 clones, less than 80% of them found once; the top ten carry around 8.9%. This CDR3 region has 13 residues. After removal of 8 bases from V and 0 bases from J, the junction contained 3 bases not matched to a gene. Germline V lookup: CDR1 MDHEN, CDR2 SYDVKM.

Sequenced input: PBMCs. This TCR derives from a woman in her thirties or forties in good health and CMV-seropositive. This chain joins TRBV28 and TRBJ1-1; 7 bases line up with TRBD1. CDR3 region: CASAGQVNTEAFF. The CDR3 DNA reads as TGTGCCAGCGCCGGACAGGTGAACACTGAAGCTTTCTTT.